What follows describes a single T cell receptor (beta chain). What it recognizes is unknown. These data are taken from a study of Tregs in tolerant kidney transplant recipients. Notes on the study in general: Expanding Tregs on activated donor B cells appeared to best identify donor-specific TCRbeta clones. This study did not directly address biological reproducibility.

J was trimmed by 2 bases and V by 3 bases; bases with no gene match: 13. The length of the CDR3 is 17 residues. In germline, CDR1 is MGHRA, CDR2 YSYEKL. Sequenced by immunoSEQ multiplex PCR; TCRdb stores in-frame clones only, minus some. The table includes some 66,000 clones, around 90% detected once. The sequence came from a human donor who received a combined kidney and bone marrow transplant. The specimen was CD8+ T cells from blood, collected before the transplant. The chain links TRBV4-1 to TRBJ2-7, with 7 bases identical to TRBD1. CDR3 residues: CASSHLFRTGLTYEQYF. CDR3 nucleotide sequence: TGCGCCAGCAGCCATCTGTTTCGGACAGGATTAACCTACGAGCAGTACTTC.